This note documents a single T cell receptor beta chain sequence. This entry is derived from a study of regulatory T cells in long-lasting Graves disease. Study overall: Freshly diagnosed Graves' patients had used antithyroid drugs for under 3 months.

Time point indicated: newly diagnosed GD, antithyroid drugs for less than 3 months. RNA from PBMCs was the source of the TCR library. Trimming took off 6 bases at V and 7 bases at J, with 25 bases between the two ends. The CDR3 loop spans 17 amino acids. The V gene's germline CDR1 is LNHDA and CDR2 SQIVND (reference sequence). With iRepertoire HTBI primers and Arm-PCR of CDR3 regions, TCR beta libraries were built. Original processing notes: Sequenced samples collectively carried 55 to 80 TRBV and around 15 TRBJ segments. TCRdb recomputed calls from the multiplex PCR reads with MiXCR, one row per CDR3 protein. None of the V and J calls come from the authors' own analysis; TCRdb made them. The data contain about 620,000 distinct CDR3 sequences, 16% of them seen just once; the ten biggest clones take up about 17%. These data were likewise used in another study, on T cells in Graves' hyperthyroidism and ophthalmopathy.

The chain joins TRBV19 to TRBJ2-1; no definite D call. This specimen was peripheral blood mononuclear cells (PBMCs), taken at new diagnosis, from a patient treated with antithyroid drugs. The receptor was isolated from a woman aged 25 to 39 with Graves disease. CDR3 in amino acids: CASRASVGFTQRNEQFF. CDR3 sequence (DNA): TGTGCCAGTAGGGCGAGTGTAGGGTTTACACAAAGGAATGAGCAGTTCTTC.